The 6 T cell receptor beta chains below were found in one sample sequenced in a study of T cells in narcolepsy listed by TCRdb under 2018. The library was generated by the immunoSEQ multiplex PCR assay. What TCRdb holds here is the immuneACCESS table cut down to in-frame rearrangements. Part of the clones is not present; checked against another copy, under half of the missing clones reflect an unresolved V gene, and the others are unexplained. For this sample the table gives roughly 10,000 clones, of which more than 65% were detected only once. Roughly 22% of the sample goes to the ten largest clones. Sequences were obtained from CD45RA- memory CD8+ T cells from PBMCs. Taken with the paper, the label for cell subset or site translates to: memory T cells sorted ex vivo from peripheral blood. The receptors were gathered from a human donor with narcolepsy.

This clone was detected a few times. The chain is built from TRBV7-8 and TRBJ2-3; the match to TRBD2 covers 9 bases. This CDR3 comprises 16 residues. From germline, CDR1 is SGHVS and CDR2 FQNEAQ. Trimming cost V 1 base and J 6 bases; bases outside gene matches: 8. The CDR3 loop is CASSLGEAGGSDTQYF. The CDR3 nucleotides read TGTGCCAGCAGCTTAGGGGAGGCGGGAGGGTCCGATACGCAGTATTTT.

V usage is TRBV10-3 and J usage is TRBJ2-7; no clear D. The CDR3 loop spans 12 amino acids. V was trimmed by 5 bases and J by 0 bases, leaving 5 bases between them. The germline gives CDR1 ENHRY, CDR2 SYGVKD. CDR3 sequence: CAISPSSYEQYF. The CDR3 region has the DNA TGTGCCATCAGTCCGTCCTCCTACGAGCAGTACTTC.

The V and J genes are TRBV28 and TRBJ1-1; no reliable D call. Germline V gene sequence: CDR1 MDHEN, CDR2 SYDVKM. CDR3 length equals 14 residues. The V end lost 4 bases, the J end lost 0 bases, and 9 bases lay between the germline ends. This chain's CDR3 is CASSSGGMNTEAFF. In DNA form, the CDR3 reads TGTGCCAGCAGTTCGGGTGGGATGAACACTGAAGCTTTCTTT.

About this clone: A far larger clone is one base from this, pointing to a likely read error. The CDR3 DNA is TGTGCCAGCAGCAACCTGGGGGATGTAAACACCATATATTTT. Its translation: CASSNLGDVNTIYF. This sequence joins TRBV27 and TRBJ1-3; D perhaps matches TRBD1 (5 bases). Germline CDR1 reads MNHEY; CDR2 reads SMNVEV (reference sequence). CDR3 length: 14 residues. Trimming removed 6 bases at V and 6 bases at J, with 15 bases between.

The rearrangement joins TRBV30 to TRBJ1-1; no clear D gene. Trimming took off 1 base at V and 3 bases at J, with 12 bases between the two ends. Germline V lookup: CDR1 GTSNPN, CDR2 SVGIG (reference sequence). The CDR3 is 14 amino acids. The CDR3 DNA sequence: TGTGCCTGGAGTGCCTATGGGCCCCACACTGAAGCTTTCTTT. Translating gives CAWSAYGPHTEAFF.

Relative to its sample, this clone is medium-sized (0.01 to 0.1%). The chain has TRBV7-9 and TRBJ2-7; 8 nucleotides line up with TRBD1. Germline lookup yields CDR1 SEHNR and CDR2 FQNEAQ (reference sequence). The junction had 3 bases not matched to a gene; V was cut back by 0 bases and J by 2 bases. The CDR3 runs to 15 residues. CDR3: CASSLADRVPYEQYF. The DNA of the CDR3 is TGTGCCAGCAGCTTAGCGGACAGGGTGCCCTACGAGCAGTACTTC.